These 19 T cell receptor beta chains came from one sample sequenced in a study of shared T cell receptors in the human thymus (dated by TCRdb to the early 2020s). Library generation was performed with the immunoSEQ multiplex PCR assay. As stored in TCRdb, this immuneACCESS dataset retains in-frame rearrangements with V and J assigned. A fraction of the clones does not appear; measured against another copy, unresolved V genes explain less than half of the discrepancy, and the remainder lacks a known reason. Here the sample has more than 550,000 clones; approximately 85% occur a single time. Together, the top ten hold about 0.0098% of the sample. The same data also went into a second study, on human thymus T cells.

The sequenced material came from thymocytes. These receptors all come from a girl under three years old with a congenital heart defect. Donor details come from another sample of the same person, matched by shared clones.

The chain recombines TRBV7-2 with TRBJ2-5, with D perhaps TRBD2 (5 bases). This CDR3 comprises 16 residues. The V gene's germline CDR1 is SGHTA and CDR2 FQGNSA. V lost 1 base to trimming and J lost 3 bases, with 15 bases between them. CDR3 coding DNA: TGTGCCAGCAGCTTAGTAGGCCAACTAGGAGAAGAGACCCAGTACTTC. Its translation: CASSLVGQLGEETQYF.

J is TRBJ1-3 and V is TRBV7-2, with 10 bases that match TRBD1. With V trimmed by 5 bases and J by 3 bases, 10 bases remained unmatched. The CDR3 is made up of 17 amino acids. CDR1 is SGHTA, CDR2 FQGNSA, per germline. Here the CDR3 reads CASSPRDRGSFGNTIYF. The CDR3 nucleotides read TGTGCCAGCAGCCCCCGGGACAGGGGATCTTTTGGAAACACCATATATTTT.

The rearrangement uses TRBV19 and TRBJ1-5; D is unclear. V shed 0 bases and J shed 7 bases, with 10 bases lying between them. From germline, CDR1 is LNHDA and CDR2 SQIVND (reference sequence). The CDR3 runs 14 residues. The CDR3 nucleotides read TGTGCCAGTAGTATAGATCGAGGGAGCCAGCCCCAGCATTTT. This encodes CASSIDRGSQPQHF. The whole variable domain, filled in from reference TRBV19 and TRBJ1-5, reads DGGITQSPKYLFRKEGQNVTLSCEQNLNHDAMYWYRQDPGQGLRLIYYSQIVNDFQKGDIAEGYSVSREKKESFPLTVTSAQKNPTAFYLCASSIDRGSQPQHFGDGTRLSIL.

This CDR3 is CSVELSRAFF. CDR3 nucleotide sequence: TGCAGCGTTGAACTCTCCCGGGCTTTCTTT. This rearrangement joins TRBV29-1 to TRBJ1-1; D is uncertain. The CDR3 has 10 amino acids. Trimming stripped 2 bases from V and 11 bases from J, with 9 bases between. Germline CDR1 reads SQVTM; CDR2 reads ANQGSEA.

The rearrangement links TRBV30 to TRBJ2-5, with D possibly matching TRBD2 (5 bases). The ends were cut back, 0 bases at V and 2 bases at J, with 13 bases in the middle. This CDR3 is 15 amino acids long. Germline values: CDR1 GTSNPN, CDR2 SVGIG (reference sequence). The CDR3 here is CAWSVLGTGQETQYF. CDR3 coding DNA: TGTGCCTGGAGTGTACTGGGAACGGGGCAAGAGACCCAGTACTTC.

V is TRBV29-1 and J is TRBJ1-2; D gene uncertain. The V end was cut by 4 bases, the J end by 0 bases, with 9 bases between. Per the germline V gene, CDR1 is SQVTM and CDR2 is ANQGSEA. The CDR3 contains 13 residues. The CDR3, as DNA: TGCAGCGTTGGCGGCTTAGCTAACTATGGCTACACCTTC. It yields the protein CSVGGLANYGYTF.

V gene TRBV27 combines with J gene TRBJ1-2; D possibly corresponds to TRBD1 (5 bases). Trimming left V 5 bases short and J 4 bases short, with 11 bases between. CDR1 is MNHEY and CDR2 is SMNVEV in the germline V gene (reference sequence). CDR3 length: 13 residues. CDR3 residues: CASSPTVLYGYTF. CDR3 sequence (DNA): TGTGCCAGCAGTCCGACAGTCCTCTATGGCTACACCTTC.

This chain connects TRBV19 to TRBJ1-5, with D possibly being TRBD1 (6 bases). Germline V gene lookup returns CDR1 LNHDA and CDR2 SQIVND (reference sequence). There are 15 residues in the CDR3. Trimming pared 7 bases from V and 1 base from J, leaving 14 bases between. The CDR3 region is CASMLLQGSNQPQHF. CDR3 sequence (DNA): TGTGCCAGTATGCTCTTACAGGGAAGCAATCAGCCCCAGCATTTT.

The chain joins TRBV6-1 to TRBJ1-2; 7 positions agree with TRBD1. V lost 4 bases to trimming and J lost 4 bases; unmatched junction nucleotides: 6. This CDR3 region has 14 residues. The germline CDR1 and CDR2 sequences are MNHNS and SASEGT. This chain's CDR3 is CASSGGQPLYGYTF. CDR3 bases: TGTGCCAGCAGTGGGGGACAGCCACTCTATGGCTACACCTTC.

The chain uses TRBV5-1 and TRBJ2-7, with 8 bases aligning to TRBD1. Germline trimming cut 4 bases from V and 2 bases from J; bases unmatched to any gene: 2. The CDR3 has 13 amino acids. Germline CDR1 and CDR2: SGHRS and YFSETQ. CDR3 DNA: TGCGCCAGCAGCCCCAGGGGGCCCTACGAGCAGTACTTC. It encodes CASSPRGPYEQYF.

The chain has TRBV29-1 and TRBJ1-1; D gene uncertain. From germline, CDR1 is SQVTM and CDR2 ANQGSEA. V lost 4 bases and J lost 1, with 10 bases in between. The CDR3 length is 13 residues. The CDR3 sequence: CSVGIPGNTEAFF. The DNA for the CDR3 is TGCAGCGTTGGAATACCCGGGAACACTGAAGCTTTCTTT.

J is TRBJ2-5 and V is TRBV9; 15 bases are shared with TRBD2. Unmatched junction bases numbered 10, after V lost 4 bases and J lost 0 bases. Germline assignment: CDR1 SGDLS and CDR2 YYNGEE. This CDR3 spans 19 amino acids. The chain's CDR3 is CASSTGLAGGKEYQETQYF. DNA for the CDR3: TGTGCCAGCAGCACCGGACTAGCGGGGGGGAAAGAGTACCAAGAGACCCAGTACTTC. Supplemented by reference TRBV9 and TRBJ2-5, the full variable domain reads DSGVTQTPKHLITATGQRVTLRCSPRSGDLSVYWYQQSLDQGLQFLIQYYNGEERAKGNILERFSAQQFPDLHSELNLSSLELGDSALYFCASSTGLAGGKEYQETQYFGPGTRLLVL.

DNA of the CDR3: TGTGCCAGCAGTGAATCCCGGACTAGCGGGGGGCGGCACACCAATGAGCAGTTCTTC. The encoded protein is CASSESRTSGGRHTNEQFF. The rearrangement uses TRBV2 and TRBJ2-1, with 14 bases matching TRBD2. The V gene end was trimmed by 2 bases and the J gene end by 6 bases; junction bases not matched to a gene: 12. The germline CDR1 and CDR2 sequences are SNHLY and FYNNEI. This CDR3 spans 19 amino acids.

J is TRBJ1-1 and V is TRBV20-1; D gene ambiguous. The CDR3 has 11 residues. V was shortened by 3 bases and J by 2 bases, with 4 bases between the two germline ends. Germline V gives CDR1 DFQATT, CDR2 SNEGSKA (reference sequence). In DNA form, the CDR3 reads TGCAGTGCTAGTCTTAACACTGAAGCTTTCTTT. It is translated as CSASLNTEAFF.

The rearrangement links TRBV2 to TRBJ1-2, with D possibly matching TRBD1 (5 bases). This CDR3 spans 17 amino acids. CDR1 SNHLY and CDR2 FYNNEI come from the germline V gene. V was pared by 2 bases and J by 0 bases, with 16 bases between. CDR3 in DNA: TGTGCCAGCAGTGAATATCTTGGCAGGGCGGCTAACTATGGCTACACCTTC. Translation gives CASSEYLGRAANYGYTF.

The chain combines TRBV4-1 with TRBJ2-3; D ambiguous. The CDR3 contains 16 residues. The V gene's germline CDR1 is MGHRA and CDR2 YSYEKL. V was clipped by 4 bases and J by 2 bases, with 16 bases between them. The CDR3 region is CASSPRTAETTDTQYF. The CDR3 nucleotides are TGCGCCAGCAGCCCCAGAACGGCGGAGACCACAGATACGCAGTATTTT.

The chain recombines TRBV19 with TRBJ1-1; D not resolved. Germline lookup yields CDR1 LNHDA and CDR2 SQIVND (reference sequence). The CDR3 is 13 amino acids. The V and J ends lost 5 bases and 7 bases respectively, with 14 bases between them. For the CDR3, the DNA is TGTGCCAGTAGTGTGGGAGGCTATGGTGAAGCTTTCTTT. Encoded protein: CASSVGGYGEAFF.

The chain combines TRBV5-6 with TRBJ2-7; 9 positions match TRBD1. This CDR3 is 16 amino acids long. The V segment lost 2 bases and the J segment 5 bases; nucleotides outside the gene matches: 11. Germline V gives CDR1 SGHDT, CDR2 YYEEEE. The CDR3 DNA follows: TGTGCCAGCAGCTTTGGGGACAGGGAGGGGATGAACGAGCAGTACTTC. Amino acids: CASSFGDREGMNEQYF.

This clone has a handful of counts. V usage is TRBV2 and J usage is TRBJ1-2; 8 bases align to TRBD1. The CDR3 is 16 residues long. Germline lookup yields CDR1 SNHLY and CDR2 FYNNEI. With 4 bases clipped from V and 4 bases from J, the junction kept 11 bases outside the gene matches. The CDR3 sequence is CASSGGQGAFVYGYTF. In DNA, the CDR3 is TGTGCCAGCAGTGGGGGGCAGGGGGCGTTTGTCTATGGCTACACCTTC. The variable domain in full, with the rest retrieved from reference TRBV2 and TRBJ1-2, is EPEVTQTPSHQVTQMGQEVILRCVPISNHLYFYWYRQILGQKVEFLVSFYNNEISEKSEIFDDQFSVERPDGSNFTLKIRSTKLEDSAMYFCASSGGQGAFVYGYTFGSGTRLTVV.